This TCR beta chain emerged from a study of T cell repertoires in ileal Crohn's disease. Study results and caveats: Every patient over 26.8% clonality showed endoscopic recurrence. The median delay to postoperative endoscopy was about 6.9 months. Sorted CD8 T cells held more high-frequency clones than CD4.

A word on this clone: Its target is unknown.

Germline loops: CDR1 SGHAT, CDR2 FQNNGV. The CDR3 is 13 amino acids. Trimming took off 3 bases at V and 0 bases at J, with 5 bases between the two ends. Sequenced by immunoSEQ multiplex PCR; TCRdb stores in-frame clones only, minus some. The sample lists some 10,000 clones; roughly 78% were seen once. Specified time point: neoterminal ileum biopsy at postoperative endoscopy, about 6 months after surgery. Eligibility required adulthood, ileal or ileocolonic Crohn's disease and indicated ileocolonic resection. The sample taken for sequencing was ileal tissue. The rearrangement joins TRBV11-2 to TRBJ1-1, with D maybe TRBD1 (5 bases). The clonotype was recovered from an adult with Crohn's disease. CDR3: CASSLTVNTEAFF. CDR3 DNA: TGTGCCAGCAGCTTGACAGTGAACACTGAAGCTTTCTTT.